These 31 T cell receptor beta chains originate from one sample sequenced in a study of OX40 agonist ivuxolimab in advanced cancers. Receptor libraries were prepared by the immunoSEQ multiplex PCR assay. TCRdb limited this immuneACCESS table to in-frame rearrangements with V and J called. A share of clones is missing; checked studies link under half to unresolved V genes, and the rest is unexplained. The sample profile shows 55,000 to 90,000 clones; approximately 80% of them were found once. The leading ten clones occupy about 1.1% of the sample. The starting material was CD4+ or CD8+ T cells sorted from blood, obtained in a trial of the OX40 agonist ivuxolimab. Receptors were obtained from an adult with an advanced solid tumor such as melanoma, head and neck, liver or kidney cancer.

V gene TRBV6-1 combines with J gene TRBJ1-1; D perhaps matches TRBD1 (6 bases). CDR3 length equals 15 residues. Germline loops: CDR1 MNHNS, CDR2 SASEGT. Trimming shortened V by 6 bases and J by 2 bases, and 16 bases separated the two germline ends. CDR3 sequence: CASRFEGGRNTEAFF. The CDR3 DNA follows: TGTGCCAGCAGATTCGAAGGGGGAAGAAACACTGAAGCTTTCTTT.

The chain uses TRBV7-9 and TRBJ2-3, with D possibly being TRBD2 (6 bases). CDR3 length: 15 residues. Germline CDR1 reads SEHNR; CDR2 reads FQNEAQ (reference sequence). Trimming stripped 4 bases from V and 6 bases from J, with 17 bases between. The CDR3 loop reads CASSYGAGSVDTQYF. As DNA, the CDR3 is TGTGCCAGCAGCTACGGTGCGGGGTCAGTCGATACGCAGTATTTT. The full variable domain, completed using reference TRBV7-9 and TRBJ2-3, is DTGVSQNPRHKITKRGQNVTFRCDPISEHNRLYWYRQTLGQGPEFLTYFQNEAQLEKSRLLSDRFSAERPKGSFSTLEIQRTEQGDSAMYLCASSYGAGSVDTQYFGPGTRLTVL.

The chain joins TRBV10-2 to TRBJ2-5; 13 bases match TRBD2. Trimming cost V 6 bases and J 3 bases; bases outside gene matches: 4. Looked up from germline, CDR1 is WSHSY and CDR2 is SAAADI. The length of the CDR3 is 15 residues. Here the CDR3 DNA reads TGCGCCAGCAGCGAAGGACTAGCGGGGGAAGAGACCCAGTACTTC. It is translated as CASSEGLAGEETQYF.

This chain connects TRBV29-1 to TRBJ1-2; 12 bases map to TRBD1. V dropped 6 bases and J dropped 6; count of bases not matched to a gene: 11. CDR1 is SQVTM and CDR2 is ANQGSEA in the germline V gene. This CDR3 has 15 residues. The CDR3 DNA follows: TGCAGCGTCCACGCGGGACAGGGGGCGCTGAATGGCTACACCTTC. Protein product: CSVHAGQGALNGYTF.

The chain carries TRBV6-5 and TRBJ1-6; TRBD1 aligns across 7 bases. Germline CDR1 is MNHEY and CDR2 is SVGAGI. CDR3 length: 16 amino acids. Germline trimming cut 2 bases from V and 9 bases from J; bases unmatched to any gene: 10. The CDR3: CASSYQSTGFGSPLHF. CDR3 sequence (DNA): TGTGCCAGCAGTTACCAATCGACAGGGTTTGGTTCACCCCTCCACTTT.

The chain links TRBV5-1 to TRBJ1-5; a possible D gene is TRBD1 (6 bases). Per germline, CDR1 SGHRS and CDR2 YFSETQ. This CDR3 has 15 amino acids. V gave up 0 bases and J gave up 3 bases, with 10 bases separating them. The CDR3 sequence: CASSLEGGHNQPQHF. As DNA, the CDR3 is TGCGCCAGCAGCTTGGAAGGGGGTCACAATCAGCCCCAGCATTTT.

DNA of the CDR3: TGCGCCAGCAGGGGACAGGGCAGAGAGACCCAGTACTTC. Protein: CASRGQGRETQYF. The V gene is TRBV5-1, the J gene TRBJ2-5, with TRBD1 matching 9 bases. Trimming took 5 bases from V and 4 from J; bases not matched to a gene: 3. The germline gives CDR1 SGHRS, CDR2 YFSETQ. The CDR3 length is 13 residues.

CDR3 protein: CASSEQRQSYEQYF. In nucleotides, the CDR3 is TGTGCCAGCAGTGAACAAAGGCAATCCTACGAGCAGTACTTC. The chain employs TRBV2 and TRBJ2-7, with no clear D. The CDR3 covers 14 residues. Trimming pared 2 bases from V and 1 base from J, leaving 9 bases between. Per the germline V gene, CDR1 is SNHLY and CDR2 is FYNNEI.

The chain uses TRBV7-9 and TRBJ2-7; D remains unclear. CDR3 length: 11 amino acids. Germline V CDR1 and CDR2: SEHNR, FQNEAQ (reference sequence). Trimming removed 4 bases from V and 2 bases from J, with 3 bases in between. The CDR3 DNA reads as TGTGCCAGCAGCTCCACCTACGAGCAGTACTTC. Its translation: CASSSTYEQYF.

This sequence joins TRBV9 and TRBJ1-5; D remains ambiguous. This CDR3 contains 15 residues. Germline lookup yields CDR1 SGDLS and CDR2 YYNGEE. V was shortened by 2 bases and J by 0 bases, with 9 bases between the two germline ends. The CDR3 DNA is TGTGCCAGCAGCGTTGACGGTTATAGCAATCAGCCCCAGCATTTT. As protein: CASSVDGYSNQPQHF.

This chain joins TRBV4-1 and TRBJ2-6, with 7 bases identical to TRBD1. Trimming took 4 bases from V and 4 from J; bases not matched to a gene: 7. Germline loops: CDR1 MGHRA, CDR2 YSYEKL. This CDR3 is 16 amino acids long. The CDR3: CASSLSRGNGANVLTF. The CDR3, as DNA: TGCGCCAGCAGCCTATCCAGGGGGAACGGGGCCAACGTCCTGACTTTC.

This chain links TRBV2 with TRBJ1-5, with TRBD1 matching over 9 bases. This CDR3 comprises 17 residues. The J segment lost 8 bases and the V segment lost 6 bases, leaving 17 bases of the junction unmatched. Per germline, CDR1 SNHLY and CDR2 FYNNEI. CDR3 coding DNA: TGTGCCAGCAGACCATTGCTGAGAAGAACAGGGGGCAAGCCCCAGCATTTT. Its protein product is CASRPLLRRTGGKPQHF.

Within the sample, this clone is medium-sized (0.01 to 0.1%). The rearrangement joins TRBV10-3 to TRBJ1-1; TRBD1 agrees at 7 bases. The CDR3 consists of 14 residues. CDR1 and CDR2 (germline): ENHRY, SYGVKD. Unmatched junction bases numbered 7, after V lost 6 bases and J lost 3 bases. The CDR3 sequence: CAIRRQGFDTEAFF. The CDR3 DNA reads TGTGCCATCAGGAGACAGGGTTTTGACACTGAAGCTTTCTTT.

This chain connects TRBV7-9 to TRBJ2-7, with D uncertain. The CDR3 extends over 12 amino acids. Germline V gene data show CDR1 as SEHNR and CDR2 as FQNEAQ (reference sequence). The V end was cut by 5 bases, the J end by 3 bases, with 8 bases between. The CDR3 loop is CASSRGGYEQYF. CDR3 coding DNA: TGTGCCAGCAGCCGCGGCGGCTACGAGCAGTACTTC.

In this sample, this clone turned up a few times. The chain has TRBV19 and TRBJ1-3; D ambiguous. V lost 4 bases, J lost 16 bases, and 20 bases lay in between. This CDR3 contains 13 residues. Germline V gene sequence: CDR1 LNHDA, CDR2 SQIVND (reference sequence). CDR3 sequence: CASSTVPLRTEYF. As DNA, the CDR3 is TGTGCCAGTAGTACAGTTCCCCTCCGGACGGAGTATTTT.

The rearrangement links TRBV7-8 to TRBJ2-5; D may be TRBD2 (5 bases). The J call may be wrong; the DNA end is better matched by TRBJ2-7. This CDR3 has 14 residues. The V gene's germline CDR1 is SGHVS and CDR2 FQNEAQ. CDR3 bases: TGTGCCAGCAGCCCGGTTTTCGTCCGGGGCGAGCAGTACTTC. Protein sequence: CASSPVFVRGEQYF.

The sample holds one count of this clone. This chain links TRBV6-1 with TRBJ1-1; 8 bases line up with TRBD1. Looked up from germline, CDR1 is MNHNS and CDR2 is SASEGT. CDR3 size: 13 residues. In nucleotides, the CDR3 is TGTGCGATTTTGACAGGGGTGAACACTGAAGCTTTCTTT. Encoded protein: CAILTGVNTEAFF.

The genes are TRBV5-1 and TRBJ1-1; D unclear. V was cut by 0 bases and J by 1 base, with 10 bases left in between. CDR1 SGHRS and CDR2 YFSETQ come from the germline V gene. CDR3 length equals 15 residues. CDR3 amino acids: CASSLEPGTNTEAFF. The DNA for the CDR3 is TGCGCCAGCAGCTTGGAACCAGGCACGAACACTGAAGCTTTCTTT.

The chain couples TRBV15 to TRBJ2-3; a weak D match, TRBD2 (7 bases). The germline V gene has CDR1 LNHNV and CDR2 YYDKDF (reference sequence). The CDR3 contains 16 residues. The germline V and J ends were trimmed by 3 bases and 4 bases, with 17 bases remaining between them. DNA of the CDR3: TGTGCCACCAGCAGCGAACGGGGGGCCGGGGCAGATACGCAGTATTTT. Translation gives CATSSERGAGADTQYF.

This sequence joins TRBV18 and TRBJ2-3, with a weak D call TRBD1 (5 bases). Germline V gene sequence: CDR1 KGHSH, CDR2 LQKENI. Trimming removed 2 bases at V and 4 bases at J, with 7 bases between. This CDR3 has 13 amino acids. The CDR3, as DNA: TGTGCCAGCTCACCAGGGGCCGCAGATACGCAGTATTTT. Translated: CASSPGAADTQYF. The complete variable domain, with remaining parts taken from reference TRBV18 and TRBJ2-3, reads NAGVMQNPRHLVRRRGQEARLRCSPMKGHSHVYWYRQLPEEGLKFMVYLQKENIIDESGMPKERFSAEFPKEGPSILRIQQVVRGDSAAYFCASSPGAADTQYFGPGTRLTVL.

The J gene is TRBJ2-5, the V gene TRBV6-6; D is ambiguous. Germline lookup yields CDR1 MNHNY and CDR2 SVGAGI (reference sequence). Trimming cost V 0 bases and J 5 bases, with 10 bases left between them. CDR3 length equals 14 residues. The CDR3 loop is CASSYSGPTETQYF. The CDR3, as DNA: TGTGCCAGCAGTTACTCGGGCCCGACGGAGACCCAGTACTTC.

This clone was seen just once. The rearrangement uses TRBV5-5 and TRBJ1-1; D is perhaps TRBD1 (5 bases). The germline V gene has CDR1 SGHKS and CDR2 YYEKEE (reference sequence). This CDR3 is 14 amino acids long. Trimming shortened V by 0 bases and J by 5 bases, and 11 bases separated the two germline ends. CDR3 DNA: TGTGCCAGCAGCTTGGATCCGGGGCGTACTGAAGCTTTCTTT. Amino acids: CASSLDPGRTEAFF.

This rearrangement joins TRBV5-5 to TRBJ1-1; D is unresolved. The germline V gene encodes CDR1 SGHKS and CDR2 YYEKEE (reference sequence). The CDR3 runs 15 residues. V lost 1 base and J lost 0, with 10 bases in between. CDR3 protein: CASSLSVSLNTEAFF. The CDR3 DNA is TGTGCCAGCAGCTTGAGCGTCAGCTTGAACACTGAAGCTTTCTTT. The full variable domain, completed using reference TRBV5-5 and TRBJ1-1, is DAGVTQSPTHLIKTRGQQVTLRCSPISGHKSVSWYQQVLGQGPQFIFQYYEKEERGRGNFPDRFSARQFPNYSSELNVNALLLGDSALYLCASSLSVSLNTEAFFGQGTRLTVV.

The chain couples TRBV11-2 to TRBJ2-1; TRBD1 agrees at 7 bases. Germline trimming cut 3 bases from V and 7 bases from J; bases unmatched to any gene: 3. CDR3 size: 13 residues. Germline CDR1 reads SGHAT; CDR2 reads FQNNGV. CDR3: CASSLIQGNEQFF. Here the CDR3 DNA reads TGTGCCAGCAGCTTGATACAGGGGAATGAGCAGTTCTTC.

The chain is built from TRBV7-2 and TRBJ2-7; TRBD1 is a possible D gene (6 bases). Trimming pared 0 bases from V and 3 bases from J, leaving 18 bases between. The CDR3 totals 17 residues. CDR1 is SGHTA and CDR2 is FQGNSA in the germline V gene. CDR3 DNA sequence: TGTGCCAGCAGCTTAGCGTGGGGTGGGGGCGTAGACTACGAGCAGTACTTC. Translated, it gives CASSLAWGGGVDYEQYF.

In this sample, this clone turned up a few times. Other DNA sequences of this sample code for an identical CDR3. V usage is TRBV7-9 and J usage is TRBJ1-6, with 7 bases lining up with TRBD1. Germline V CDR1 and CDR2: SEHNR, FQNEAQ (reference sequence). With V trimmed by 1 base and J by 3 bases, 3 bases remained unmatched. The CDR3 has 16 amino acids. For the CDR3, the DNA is TGTGCCAGCAGCTTAGGACAGGGATTCTATAATTCACCCCTCCACTTT. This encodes CASSLGQGFYNSPLHF.

The CDR3: CASSRQTAETQYF. The CDR3 DNA reads TGTGCCAGCTCAAGACAGACTGCAGAGACCCAGTACTTC. The chain uses TRBV28 and TRBJ2-5; D possibly corresponds to TRBD1 (5 bases). The V and J ends lost 8 bases and 4 bases respectively, with 14 bases between them. The CDR3 consists of 13 residues. Germline CDR1 is MDHEN and CDR2 is SYDVKM.

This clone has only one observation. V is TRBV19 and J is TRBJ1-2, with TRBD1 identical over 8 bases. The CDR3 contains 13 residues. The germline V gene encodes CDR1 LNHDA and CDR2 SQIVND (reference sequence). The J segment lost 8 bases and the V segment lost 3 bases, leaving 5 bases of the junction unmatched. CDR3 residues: CASSILAGGGYTF. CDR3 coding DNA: TGTGCCAGTAGTATTCTGGCAGGGGGCGGCTACACCTTC.

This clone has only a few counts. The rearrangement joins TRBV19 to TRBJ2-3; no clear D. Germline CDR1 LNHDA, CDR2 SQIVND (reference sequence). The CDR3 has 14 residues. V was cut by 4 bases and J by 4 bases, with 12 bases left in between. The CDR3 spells CASSTTGTPDTQYF. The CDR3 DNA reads TGTGCCAGTAGTACCACGGGTACTCCAGATACGCAGTATTTT.

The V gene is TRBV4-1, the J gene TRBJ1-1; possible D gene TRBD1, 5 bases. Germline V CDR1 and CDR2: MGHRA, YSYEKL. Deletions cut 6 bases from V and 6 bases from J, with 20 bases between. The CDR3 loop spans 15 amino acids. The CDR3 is CASSPQQGVRSEAFF. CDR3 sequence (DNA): TGCGCCAGCAGTCCCCAGCAGGGAGTTCGATCTGAAGCTTTCTTT.

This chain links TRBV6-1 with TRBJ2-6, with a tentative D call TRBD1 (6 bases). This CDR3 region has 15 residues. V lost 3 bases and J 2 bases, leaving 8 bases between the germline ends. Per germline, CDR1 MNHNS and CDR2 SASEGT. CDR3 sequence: CASSERQAGANVLTF. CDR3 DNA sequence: TGTGCCAGCAGTGAGAGACAGGCTGGGGCCAACGTCCTGACTTTC.